Listed below are T cell receptor beta chains from one sample, sequenced in a study of vaccination effects on CD4 cells after COVID-19. These TCRs' antigens remain unknown. Data came from immunoSEQ multiplex PCR; TCRdb stores just in-frame clones and leaves some out. The table includes 45,000 to 60,000 clones, roughly three quarters detected once. The specimen was CD4+ T cells from PBMCs cultured without peptide, collected after COVID-19 vaccination. These receptors were taken from a human donor who received a COVID-19 vaccine. Each CDR3 is given with its conserved first and last residue. The D gene is left open where the match is weak. Size is omitted from some rows. Given values are once, few, many or a class for expanded clones.

cdr3_aa,cdr3_nt,v_call,clone_size,d_call,j_call
CASSQDISYEQYF,TGTGCCAGCAGCCAAGATATTTCATACGAGCAGTACTTC,TRBV14,few,NA,TRBJ2-7
CASSPRGLGAFF,TGTGCCAGCAGCCCCAGGGGGCTGGGGGCTTTCTTT,TRBV6-5,NA,TRBD1,TRBJ1-1
CATSVGGGETQYF,TGTGCCACCAGTGTGGGGGGAGGTGAGACCCAGTACTTC,TRBV24-1,NA,NA,TRBJ2-5
CASSLNSGLAGAFYSYEQYF,TGTGCCAGCAGCTTAAATTCGGGACTAGCGGGAGCGTTTTATTCCTACGAGCAGTACTTC,TRBV7-4,NA,TRBD2,TRBJ2-7
CASSAGTSGGNEQFF,TGTGCCAGCAGCGCCGGGACTAGCGGGGGCAATGAGCAGTTCTTC,TRBV6-6,NA,TRBD2,TRBJ2-1
CASSLQSYSNQPQHF,TGTGCCAGCAGCTTACAAAGCTATAGCAATCAGCCCCAGCATTTT,TRBV5-6,NA,NA,TRBJ1-5
CASSLDAWGQPQHF,TGTGCCAGCAGCCTCGATGCCTGGGGTCAGCCCCAGCATTTT,TRBV27,NA,NA,TRBJ1-5
CATSRGGRSSYEQYF,TGTGCCACCAGCAGAGGTGGCAGAAGCTCCTACGAGCAGTACTTC,TRBV15,few,NA,TRBJ2-7
CAITEGQGIGELFF,TGTGCCATCACTGAGGGACAGGGAATCGGGGAGCTGTTTTTT,TRBV10-3,NA,TRBD1,TRBJ2-2
CASSEGSNYGYTF,TGCGCCAGCAGTGAGGGTAGTAACTATGGCTACACCTTC,TRBV10-1,few,NA,TRBJ1-2
CRQKKKLFF,TGCAGGCAGAAGAAAAAACTGTTTTTT,TRBV20-1,NA,NA,TRBJ1-4
CASSYSPGGASTEAFF,TGTGCCAGCAGTTACTCGCCAGGGGGCGCGAGCACTGAAGCTTTCTTT,TRBV6-5,NA,TRBD1,TRBJ1-1
CASSTEQGDLLFF,TGTGCCAGCAGCACAGAACAAGGGGATTTACTGTTTTTT,TRBV5-4,few,NA,TRBJ1-4
CASSLVGKWNTEAFF,TGCGCCAGCAGCTTGGTCGGGAAGTGGAACACTGAAGCTTTCTTT,TRBV5-1,NA,NA,TRBJ1-1
CASSSRYQPQHF,TGTGCCAGCAGTTCCCGATATCAGCCCCAGCATTTT,TRBV6-5,NA,NA,TRBJ1-5
CASSQGRLAVNNEQFF,TGTGCCAGCAGCCAGGGGCGGCTAGCGGTTAACAATGAGCAGTTCTTC,TRBV7-9,NA,NA,TRBJ2-1
CASSTGTSGLTDTQYF,TGCGCCAGCAGCACCGGGACTAGCGGACTCACAGATACGCAGTATTTT,TRBV5-1,NA,TRBD2,TRBJ2-3
CSAGTPPTGELFF,TGCAGCGCTGGAACGCCTCCTACCGGGGAGCTGTTTTTT,TRBV29-1,NA,NA,TRBJ2-2
CASSIPAAAGYGYTF,TGTGCCAGTAGTATCCCCGCGGCGGCCGGCTATGGCTACACCTTC,TRBV19,NA,NA,TRBJ1-2
CASSPRTGASNQPQHF,TGTGCCAGCAGTCCACGGACCGGGGCGAGCAATCAGCCCCAGCATTTT,TRBV2,NA,NA,TRBJ1-5
CASSYKGQSWLSDYGYTF,TGTGCCAGCAGTTACAAAGGACAGTCGTGGTTGTCGGACTATGGCTACACCTTC,TRBV6-2/TRBV6-3,NA,NA,TRBJ1-2
CASIAQGRGWETQYF,TGTGCCAGCATAGCACAGGGAAGGGGGTGGGAGACCCAGTACTTC,TRBV25-1,NA,NA,TRBJ2-5